Presented here are 16 T cell receptor beta chains from one specimen sequenced in a study of shared clonotypes between healthy human individuals. Profiled with immunoSEQ multiplex PCR; TCRdb holds only in-frame clones, not every one. Among hundreds of thousands of clones listed, roughly 70% were seen once. The specimen sequenced was memory CD4+ T cells sorted from blood. Subset in this sample: CD45RA-negative fraction. These receptors originate from a woman aged 25 to 39 in good health.

The chain's CDR3 is CASSLYEAESSYNEQFF. Written as DNA, the CDR3 is TGTGCCAGCAGCTTGTACGAGGCGGAGAGCTCCTACAATGAGCAGTTCTTC. V is TRBV7-6 and J is TRBJ2-1; D remains unclear. Germline CDR1 and CDR2: SGHVS and FNYEAQ. The CDR3 has 17 amino acids. Trimming cost V 3 bases and J 0 bases, with 15 bases left between them.

This chain connects TRBV19 to TRBJ2-5; 13 positions agree with TRBD2. The last part of the DNA fits TRBJ2-7 better; the J call may be wrong. The CDR3 has 16 amino acids. Germline V gene lookup returns CDR1 LNHDA and CDR2 SQIVND (reference sequence). The chain's CDR3 is CASSARTSGRTYEQYF. CDR3 coding DNA: TGTGCCAGTAGTGCCCGGACTAGCGGGAGAACCTACGAGCAGTACTTC.

The chain has TRBV7-6 and TRBJ1-3; D gene ambiguous. Germline assignment: CDR1 SGHVS and CDR2 FNYEAQ. The CDR3 is 14 amino acids. V lost 5 bases and J 8 bases, leaving 16 bases between the germline ends. The CDR3 loop reads CASSQRRGRDTIYF. The CDR3 DNA follows: TGTGCCAGCAGCCAACGTCGAGGCCGGGACACCATATATTTT.

The J gene is TRBJ1-3, the V gene TRBV28; weak D call: TRBD1 (6 bases). Germline assignment: CDR1 MDHEN and CDR2 SYDVKM. The ends were cut back, 4 bases at V and 4 bases at J, with 14 bases in the middle. This CDR3 has 15 residues. CDR3 residues: CASSSLGGRGNTIYF. CDR3 DNA: TGTGCCAGCAGTTCCTTAGGGGGGCGGGGAAACACCATATATTTT.

This clone came up once. J is TRBJ2-3 and V is TRBV27, with 8 positions matching TRBD1. Looked up from germline, CDR1 is MNHEY and CDR2 is SMNVEV (reference sequence). With V trimmed by 8 bases and J by 3 bases, 4 bases remained unmatched. CDR3 length: 13 amino acids. This CDR3 is CASFRTGTDTQYF. The CDR3 nucleotides read TGTGCCAGCTTTCGGACAGGGACAGATACGCAGTATTTT.

The chain couples TRBV2 to TRBJ2-7, with D maybe TRBD1 (6 bases). Trimming took 9 bases from V and 4 from J, leaving 10 bases between them. There are 11 residues in the CDR3. In germline, CDR1 is SNHLY, CDR2 FYNNEI. The CDR3 reads CASRQVYEQYF. The DNA for the CDR3 is TGTGCCAGTCGACAGGTATACGAGCAGTACTTC.

This chain joins TRBV7-2 and TRBJ2-5; D remains unclear. The CDR3 contains 11 residues. The V end lost 5 bases, the J end lost 5 bases, and 6 bases lay between the germline ends. Germline V gene sequence: CDR1 SGHTA, CDR2 FQGNSA. CDR3 DNA sequence: TGTGCCAGCAGCCTGCTGGAGACCCAGTACTTC. This translates into CASSLLETQYF.

This chain uses TRBV6-1 with TRBJ2-7; TRBD1 agrees at 7 bases. Losses at the gene ends were 3 bases for V and 6 bases for J; bases not matched to a gene: 5. Per the germline V gene, CDR1 is MNHNS and CDR2 is SASEGT. This CDR3 is built from 13 residues. The CDR3 spells CASSDIQGSEQYF. In DNA, the CDR3 is TGTGCCAGCAGTGACATACAGGGGTCCGAGCAGTACTTC.

The genes are TRBV11-2 and TRBJ1-1; the D is unclear. CDR1 SGHAT and CDR2 FQNNGV come from the germline V gene. CDR3 length equals 14 residues. Trimming removed 5 bases at V and 2 bases at J, with 12 bases between. This chain's CDR3 is CASSRQEVNTEAFF. The DNA of the CDR3 is TGTGCCAGCAGCCGACAAGAAGTAAACACTGAAGCTTTCTTT.

This chain connects TRBV5-1 to TRBJ2-7; TRBD1 agrees at 8 bases. V was pared by 2 bases and J by 2 bases, with 6 bases of the junction left unmatched. The germline V gene has CDR1 SGHRS and CDR2 YFSETQ. This CDR3 spans 15 amino acids. CDR3 loop: CASSLQGGLAYEQYF. The CDR3 nucleotides read TGCGCCAGCAGCTTACAGGGGGGCCTTGCCTACGAGCAGTACTTC.

The genes are TRBV2 and TRBJ2-7; no firm D call. With 3 bases removed from V and 5 bases from J, the gap between germline ends came to 20 bases. The germline V gene has CDR1 SNHLY and CDR2 FYNNEI. This CDR3 has 16 amino acids. CDR3: CASSDVAVGPQDEQYF. The CDR3 DNA is TGTGCCAGCAGTGACGTAGCCGTGGGCCCCCAGGACGAGCAGTACTTC.

This clone came up a few times. This rearrangement joins TRBV5-1 to TRBJ2-1, with TRBD2 matching 10 bases. CDR1 is SGHRS, CDR2 YFSETQ, per germline. The J segment lost 0 bases and the V segment lost 4 bases, leaving 1 base of the junction unmatched. The length of the CDR3 is 15 residues. The CDR3 sequence is CASSGTSASYNEQFF. In nucleotides, the CDR3 is TGCGCCAGCAGCGGGACTAGCGCCTCCTACAATGAGCAGTTCTTC.

The V gene is TRBV21-1, the J gene TRBJ1-3. TRBV21-1 is labeled a pseudogene. The CDR3 contains 14 residues. CDR3 in amino acids: CASSTKSSGNTIYF. The CDR3 DNA follows: TGTGCCAGCAGCACGAAGAGCTCTGGAAACACCATATATTTT.

J is TRBJ2-1 and V is TRBV2, with 10 nucleotides matching TRBD2. V was clipped by 6 bases and J by 9 bases; unmatched bases: 5. CDR1 and CDR2 (germline): SNHLY, FYNNEI. CDR3 length: 13 amino acids. The CDR3 loop reads CASRATSGVEQFF. CDR3 nucleotides: TGTGCCAGCAGGGCCACTAGCGGGGTTGAGCAGTTCTTC.

V usage is TRBV6-5 and J usage is TRBJ2-1; D unclear. V was shortened by 2 bases and J by 7 bases, with 15 bases between the two germline ends. The CDR3 is 15 amino acids. Germline V gives CDR1 MNHEY, CDR2 SVGAGI. The CDR3 is CASSYGPPHSNEQFF. CDR3 DNA sequence: TGTGCCAGCAGTTACGGGCCGCCCCATAGTAATGAGCAGTTCTTC.

V is TRBV5-4 and J is TRBJ2-5; possibly TRBD1 or TRBD2 for D (5 bases each). The CDR3 consists of 14 residues. Trimming shortened V by 0 bases and J by 3 bases, and 9 bases separated the two germline ends. The V gene's germline CDR1 is SGHNT and CDR2 YYREEE (reference sequence). CDR3 bases: TGTGCCAGCAGCTTGGGCGAGGGGAAAGAGACCCAGTACTTC. Translating gives CASSLGEGKETQYF.